The 20 T cell receptor beta chains in this list originate from one sample, sequenced in a study of identifying expanded T cells in peripheral blood. Libraries were prepared by immunoSEQ multiplex PCR; TCRdb keeps only in-frame clonotypes and omits some of them. Of 50,000 to 60,000 clones listed, around 82% are singletons. The sample comprised blood. The receptors come from a person aged 18 to 70 in good health.

This sequence joins TRBV6-5 and TRBJ1-1, with TRBD1 as a possible D gene (6 bases). Germline V gives CDR1 MNHEY, CDR2 SVGAGI. With 5 bases removed from V and 4 bases from J, the gap between germline ends came to 17 bases. This CDR3 has 15 amino acids. CDR3 amino acids: CASSRLTGSATEAFF. The CDR3 DNA sequence: TGTGCCAGCAGTCGACTCACAGGGTCGGCCACTGAAGCTTTCTTT.

This clone is a singleton in its sample. V and J are TRBV6-1 and TRBJ1-1; 7 bases fit TRBD1. J was trimmed by 1 base and V by 1 base; bases with no gene match: 3. Per germline, CDR1 MNHNS and CDR2 SASEGT. The CDR3 runs 15 residues. The CDR3 spells CASSEVQGRNTEAFF. The CDR3 DNA reads TGTGCCAGCAGTGAAGTACAGGGGAGGAACACTGAAGCTTTCTTT.

CDR3 nucleotides: TGCGCCAGCAGGCTTTTCGGTGAGAGTAACTATGGCTACACCTTC. Translation gives CASRLFGESNYGYTF. The chain has TRBV5-1 and TRBJ1-2; D unresolved. Trimming left V 5 bases short and J 1 base short, with 15 bases between. Germline CDR1 SGHRS, CDR2 YFSETQ. This CDR3 is 15 amino acids long.

V and J are TRBV5-1 and TRBJ1-2; TRBD1 matches at 7 bases. With 4 bases clipped from V and 3 bases from J, the junction kept 6 bases outside the gene matches. Germline CDR1 is SGHRS and CDR2 is YFSETQ. The CDR3 length is 14 residues. The CDR3 loop reads CASSEGARDYGYTF. The CDR3 DNA follows: TGCGCCAGCAGCGAGGGGGCGAGGGACTATGGCTACACCTTC.

The chain couples TRBV19 to TRBJ1-1, with 8 positions matching TRBD1. The CDR3 contains 15 residues. V shed 5 bases and J 6 bases; nucleotides not matched to a gene: 11. Per germline, CDR1 LNHDA and CDR2 SQIVND (reference sequence). CDR3 DNA sequence: TGTGCCAGTAGTCCCTCGGACAGGGCGGCCGCTGAAGCTTTCTTT. This sequence encodes CASSPSDRAAAEAFF. The variable domain in full, with the rest retrieved from reference TRBV19 and TRBJ1-1, is DGGITQSPKYLFRKEGQNVTLSCEQNLNHDAMYWYRQDPGQGLRLIYYSQIVNDFQKGDIAEGYSVSREKKESFPLTVTSAQKNPTAFYLCASSPSDRAAAEAFFGQGTRLTVV.

The chain couples TRBV27 to TRBJ2-7, with 9 bases identical to TRBD1. CDR3 size: 15 residues. Germline values: CDR1 MNHEY, CDR2 SMNVEV (reference sequence). With 6 bases clipped from V and 2 bases from J, the junction kept 8 bases outside the gene matches. In nucleotides, the CDR3 is TGTGCCAGCAGCAAAGGACAGGGGAAGGCCTACGAGCAGTACTTC. It is translated as CASSKGQGKAYEQYF.

Only a few counts were recorded for this clone. This rearrangement joins TRBV5-4 to TRBJ1-6, with D perhaps matching TRBD1 (5 bases). Trimming cost V 0 bases and J 7 bases, with 8 bases left between them. The CDR3 is 14 residues long. Germline CDR1 SGHNT, CDR2 YYREEE (reference sequence). The CDR3 here is CASSLDRHNSPLHF. DNA of the CDR3: TGTGCCAGCAGCTTGGACAGGCACAATTCACCCCTCCACTTT.

The chain carries TRBV6-1 and TRBJ1-1; 8 nucleotides line up with TRBD1. The V segment lost 7 bases and the J segment 5 bases; nucleotides outside the gene matches: 9. This CDR3 has 14 residues. The germline V gene has CDR1 MNHNS and CDR2 SASEGT. CDR3 in amino acids: CASTSRTGQTEAFF. The CDR3, as DNA: TGTGCCAGCACGAGTAGGACAGGGCAAACTGAAGCTTTCTTT.

The chain is built from TRBV27 and TRBJ2-3; perhaps TRBD1 as D (7 bases). The CDR3 covers 14 residues. The ends were cut back, 3 bases at V and 5 bases at J, with 12 bases in the middle. CDR1 is MNHEY, CDR2 SMNVEV, per germline (reference sequence). The CDR3 is CASSFRGAGDTQYF. CDR3 nucleotides: TGTGCCAGCAGTTTCAGGGGGGCGGGAGATACGCAGTATTTT.

This clone appeared once. This chain connects TRBV6-5 to TRBJ1-1; 7 positions match TRBD1. Germline CDR1 and CDR2: MNHEY and SVGAGI. The CDR3 contains 15 residues. The trim removed 6 bases at V and 1 base at J, leaving 8 bases unmatched. Written as DNA, the CDR3 is TGTGCCAGCAGAAACGGGAGACAGGGGAACACTGAAGCTTTCTTT. Its translation is CASRNGRQGNTEAFF.

This clone came up once. V is TRBV7-9 and J is TRBJ2-2; no firm D call. The V gene's germline CDR1 is SEHNR and CDR2 FQNEAQ (reference sequence). Trimming removed 1 base from V and 2 bases from J, with 8 bases in between. This CDR3 is 15 amino acids long. CDR3 coding DNA: TGTGCCAGCAGCTTAGACAATTTAAACACCGGGGAGCTGTTTTTT. This encodes CASSLDNLNTGELFF.

The V call is TRBV9, the J call TRBJ2-5, with D unresolved. The germline CDR1 and CDR2 sequences are SGDLS and YYNGEE. Trimming stripped 4 bases from V and 5 bases from J, with 15 bases between. The CDR3 runs 14 residues. CDR3 coding DNA: TGTGCCAGCAGCCCCTCCGCTGGGAAGGAGACCCAGTACTTC. Translating gives CASSPSAGKETQYF.

This chain connects TRBV30 to TRBJ1-2; TRBD1 aligns across 8 bases. There are 14 residues in the CDR3. The germline gives CDR1 GTSNPN, CDR2 SVGIG (reference sequence). With 3 bases clipped from V and 6 bases from J, the junction kept 9 bases outside the gene matches. Here the CDR3 reads CAWSPWQGADGYTF. CDR3 nucleotides: TGTGCCTGGAGCCCCTGGCAGGGGGCGGATGGCTACACCTTC.

This clone was counted a few times. The V and J genes are TRBV2 and TRBJ1-2; tentative D call: TRBD1 (5 bases). This CDR3 has 12 amino acids. Trimming removed 7 bases at V and 6 bases at J, with 12 bases between. The V gene's germline CDR1 is SNHLY and CDR2 FYNNEI. The DNA of the CDR3 is TGTGCCAGCAATCAGGGTAGGCATGGCTACACCTTC. This codes for CASNQGRHGYTF.

V usage is TRBV6-1 and J usage is TRBJ2-5, with D possibly being TRBD1 or TRBD2 (5 bases each). The CDR3 length is 12 residues. Germline CDR1 is MNHNS and CDR2 is SASEGT. V shed 3 bases and J shed 8 bases, with 10 bases lying between them. The CDR3 loop is CASSDLGPTQYF. The CDR3 nucleotides read TGTGCCAGCAGTGACCTGGGACCAACCCAGTACTTC.

V is TRBV4-3 and J is TRBJ2-7, with a possible D match to TRBD2 (5 bases). Germline assignment: CDR1 LGHNA and CDR2 YSLEER. V shed 4 bases and J shed 6 bases, with 19 bases lying between them. The CDR3 is made up of 15 amino acids. The CDR3 DNA reads TGCGCCAGCAGCCCTCACGGAGGTGCGGTCGTCGAGCAGTACTTC. This translates into CASSPHGGAVVEQYF.

The gene calls are TRBV2 and TRBJ2-1, with 13 bases that match TRBD2. The CDR3 is 16 amino acids. Germline V gene data show CDR1 as SNHLY and CDR2 as FYNNEI. The V gene end was trimmed by 5 bases and the J gene end by 9 bases; junction bases not matched to a gene: 10. The CDR3 DNA reads as TGTGCCAGCAGTCTAATTACTAGCGGGGGGGCCAGTGAGCAGTTCTTC. Amino acids: CASSLITSGGASEQFF.

The chain employs TRBV19 and TRBJ2-7; 7 nucleotides align to TRBD2. V was clipped by 1 base and J by 3 bases; unmatched bases: 12. CDR3 length: 17 amino acids. In germline, CDR1 is LNHDA, CDR2 SQIVND (reference sequence). The CDR3 DNA follows: TGTGCCAGTAGTATAGTTGGGAGGGCCCCCCCTCACTACGAGCAGTACGTC. It specifies CASSIVGRAPPHYEQYV.

This clone was recorded once. This chain links TRBV2 with TRBJ2-7; TRBD1 is a possible D gene (7 bases). The CDR3 has 15 residues. Germline assignment: CDR1 SNHLY and CDR2 FYNNEI. Trimming stripped 2 bases from V and 2 bases from J, with 13 bases between. The CDR3 DNA reads as TGTGCCAGCAGTGAAAGGGGGGACAGCCCCTACGAGCAGTACTTC. It yields the protein CASSERGDSPYEQYF.

This clone was seen only once. This rearrangement joins TRBV19 to TRBJ2-6; TRBD1 agrees at 9 bases. Germline CDR1 and CDR2: LNHDA and SQIVND (reference sequence). The CDR3 is 17 amino acids. Losses at the gene ends were 6 bases for V and 1 base for J; bases not matched to a gene: 7. The CDR3 sequence: CASSRDRVRSGANVLTF. The CDR3 DNA reads as TGTGCCAGTAGCCGGGACAGGGTAAGGTCTGGGGCCAACGTCCTGACTTTC.